This paragraph reports one T cell receptor (beta chain). This sample was taken from a study of blood T cell repertoires in COVID-19. Across the whole study: From the United States, Italy and Spain came samples of acute and convalescent COVID-19.

Participant reports of clinical history set cohort assignment. In Cohort 3, a recovered donor had either two negative PCRs, clearance, or symptom resolution. Profiling relied on immunoSEQ multiplex PCR, and the TCRdb table lists in-frame clones only, not all of them. The table lists a few hundred thousand clones, over 85% of them singletons. The ends lost 7 bases at V and 5 bases at J; junction bases unmatched: 4. The CDR3 runs to 14 residues. The germline gives CDR1 SNHLY, CDR2 FYNNEI. Sample: PBMCs or T cells enriched from blood (not recorded which). This chain uses TRBV2 with TRBJ1-5; 11 nucleotides line up with TRBD1. This clonotype originated in a woman between 25 and 40 years old who had recovered from COVID-19. The CDR3, as DNA: TGTGCCAGCAATAAGGGACAGGGGGATCAGCCCCAGCATTTT. Translating gives CASNKGQGDQPQHF.